This T cell receptor (beta chain) was observed in a study of cytomegalovirus exposure and HLA in healthy donors (dated by TCRdb to about 2017). Regarding the study in general: According to an earlier analysis of 587 of the donors, about 180 million T cells yielded 100 million or so unique TCR beta sequences and approximately 300 Gb of sequence data. An early release covering roughly 640 HLA-typed donors comprised about 320 gigabases of sequencing data and 85 million to 100 million unique TCR sequences. The genetic ancestry cluster associated with self-reported Caucasian donors included over 65% of the roughly 360 genotyped donors. The study was designed to test whether signatures of past pathogen exposure could be identified by cataloging public T cell receptors. The study used immunosequencing to profile the T cell repertoires of under 700 subjects and linked those repertoires to cytomegalovirus serostatus. Along with the roughly 700-subject first cohort, a separate validation cohort of over 90 different subjects was used. To predict cytomegalovirus infection status, the study brought together high-throughput TCR immunosequencing, statistical association of individual TCRs with disease status, and machine learning. In a later analysis, previously published TCR beta repertoires from 600 to 850 donors were re-analyzed and high-resolution HLA genotyping was added so that TCR occurrence patterns could be studied. Rather than using new phenotypic data, the later analysis identified candidate immune exposures from TCR beta sequences and from how often those sequences occurred across donors. In an earlier analysis of around 540 of the donors, high-throughput TCR beta sequencing was used to judge whether each TCR beta V gene segment behaved as functional or pseudogenic. Donor age, sex, ethnicity and CMV serostatus were collected together with the repertoire data. In a later genetic analysis, genome-wide SNP genotypes for about three fifths of the roughly 670 donors were used, and that subset was treated as a discovery cohort. Every discovery cohort repertoire had been produced on one sequencing platform. HLA typing covered class I and class II loci at four-digit resolution. The number of typed donors differed by locus: roughly 629-640 for A, B, C, DRB1 and DQB1; 500 to 550 for DQA1; roughly 600 for DPA1; and some 470 for DPB1. Four to six DR-DQ haplotypes were handled as single units for association and clustering because linkage in the cohort was strong. Among approximately 370 genotyped donors of the cohort, an average of around 240,000 unique TCR beta nucleotide sequences was sequenced per donor, of which about 19% were non-productive.

The library was produced with the immunoSEQ multiplex PCR assay. For the multiplex PCR, a mixture combining 60 forward primers for TCR Vbeta segments and 13 reverse primers for TCR Jbeta segments was used. The CDR3 region of rearranged TCR beta genes was amplified from genomic DNA by a multiplex PCR assay. Amplified TCR beta libraries were sequenced as 87-base-pair reads on the Illumina HiSeq System. Under the source paper's analysis protocol: A later analysis tallied 70 million to 100 million unique TCR beta chains across the 640 or so repertoires, and some 10 million of those chains were shared by two or more donors. To remove PCR and sequencing errors, raw reads were error-corrected and collapsed into unique sequences using a nearest-neighbor algorithm that merged closely related sequences. V, D and J gene segments were assigned by aligning CDR3 sequences to IMGT reference sequences. For a sequence to be retained, a match of at least six nucleotides was required to both a V gene segment and a J gene segment. A rearrangement counted as productive if the CDR3 had no stop codons and remained in frame with V and J, and every other rearrangement counted as non-productive. Following IMGT convention, CDR3 was defined as the stretch from the second conserved V-encoded cysteine to the conserved J-encoded phenylalanine. Sequences without an unambiguous match to a single V gene segment were excluded from the earlier analysis of approximately 600 of the donors. An earlier analysis of several hundred of the donors called V segments functional above 56.7% productive rearrangements and segregating when the between-donor standard deviation exceeded 5%. A statistical classification framework was developed to diagnose cytomegalovirus status using the catalog of TCR beta chain sequences. In a later analysis, V and J genes were assigned by comparing TCR nucleotide sequences against IMGT/GENE-DB human TR gene sequences. Using the TCRdist pipeline, a later analysis assigned CDR3 sequences along with most-parsimonious VDJ recombination scenarios. In a later analysis, each TCR beta chain was defined by its CDR3 amino acid sequence together with its V-gene family, and reads lacking a unique V-gene family were excluded. As a way to deal with suspected cross-contamination and a sequencing artifact, a later analysis dropped 592 nucleotide sequences that were highly shared and had low generation probability. In a later analysis, a clonal expansion index for each public chain was calculated from normalized within-repertoire ranks of inferred template counts. In a later analysis, generation probabilities were computed using a VDJ recombination model fitted to out-of-frame rearrangements, and the results were checked against IGoR. Hypergeometric tests were used in a later analysis to score TCR-TCR, TCR-HLA and TCR-CMV co-occurrence, with a repertoire-size bias correction applied to the TCR pairs. False discovery rates were estimated in a later analysis by permuting HLA or CMV assignments 20 times. A later analysis grouped co-occurring TCRs with DBSCAN, adding TCRdist sequence similarity when clustering within HLA-allele-positive subsets. Co-occurrence clustering excluded repertoires with fewer than 30,000 or more than 120,000 public chains, plus five with anomalous nucleotide sharing. The clones in this table, taken by TCRdb from immuneACCESS, are in-frame only. Not every clone is retained; where verified, under half of the shortfall comes from an unresolved V gene, and the cause of the rest is unknown. The DNA gave D and trimming, while V, J and clone size come from that table. Within this sample are tens of thousands of clones, with roughly 70% of them counted one time only. Less than 20% of the sample comes from the top ten.

To note about this clone: What this receptor recognizes is not known. One base away there is no much larger clone; base qualities are not given.

V and J are trimmed by 5 bases and 7 bases, and the gene matches miss 5 bases of the junction. The germline V gene (reference sequence) sets CDR1 to SGHKS and CDR2 to YYEKEE. The cysteine opens and the phenylalanine closes a CDR3 of 12 amino acids. The kept DNA is CDR3 alone, 36 bases in frame from the first base. The cohort was made up of 500 to 800 healthy bone marrow donors. At the time of sampling, every cohort member was nominally healthy, though immune exposures that went unrecorded were likely present. The donor tested CMV seropositive and was one of the 289 seropositive cohort members. Each donor provided a peripheral blood sample, and peripheral blood mononuclear cells were used for TCR beta sequencing. Genomic DNA extraction from the blood cell samples was performed with the Qiagen DNeasy Blood Extraction Kit. General study outcomes and caveats: According to a later genetic analysis, donors in an Asian-associated ancestry cluster had fewer N-insertions in productive TCRs than the roughly 700-donor mean. Specific HLA alleles were associated with 15,000 to 20,000 TCR beta sequences at a false discovery rate of 0.05 in a later analysis. Linkage disequilibrium might explain the correlated functional status among segregating V segments, but an unknown experimental factor could not be ruled out. The authors suggested that the approach could potentially be extended to other disease states and immunological phenotypes. A total of 150 to 200 TCR beta chains were listed by the study as associated with cytomegalovirus. The presence/absence analyses assumed that sequencing depth was roughly uniform across donors, and that assumption may not be true. Strong co-occurrence of HLA alleles, especially DR and DQ, made assigning TCR associations to individual alleles difficult. A further reported finding was that TCR beta sequences accurately predicted the HLA-A and HLA-B alleles for most subjects in the first cohort. Across donors, most TCR sequences were observed very rarely, whereas some public TCRs were present in many individuals. The only immune exposure information available for the cohort was CMV serostatus. V-gene and J-gene trimming of TCR beta chains was associated with a missense DCLRE1C variant in a later genetic analysis, and the association was replicated in an independent cohort. Compared with equally common non-associated chains, HLA-associated TCR beta chains in a later analysis were more clonally expanded and had lower generation probabilities. Broadly in line with IMGT annotations, most TCR beta V segments showed up in productive rearrangements about 90% or about 30% of the time in an earlier analysis of 587 of the donors. The classifier was reported to diagnose cytomegalovirus status with high specificity and sensitivity in both the original and validation cohorts. A cluster of highly shared sequence variants was judged likely to represent a technical artifact of the sequencing pipeline. A few of the identified cytomegalovirus-associated TCR beta chains were confirmed in vitro to be specific for cytomegalovirus antigens. The cohort was sequenced for TCR beta chains only, and without alpha or paired-chain data the features that could be detected were limited. A later analysis reported that several top co-occurrence clusters appeared linked to parvovirus B19, influenza, CMV and Epstein-Barr virus. A later analysis found that TCR association rates varied across HLA loci, with DRB1 alleles showing the most associated TCRs and HLA-C alleles the fewest. The 87-base-pair reads could not distinguish some IMGT-functional V segments, including TRBV6-2 and TRBV6-3, so those segments were excluded. In a later analysis, most CMV-associated TCR beta chains were found to appear HLA-restricted, with HLA associations seemingly driven largely by CMV exposure. Because counts were too low, about 15 rarely observed V segments, including chromosome 9 orphons, were left out of the earlier analysis of a few hundred of the donors. Because some donors lacked HLA typing at each locus, the association tests relied only on the typed subset.

Sequencing input: PBMCs. The sequence derives from a woman aged 60-70 years in good health and CMV-seropositive. Recombination connected TRBV5-5 to TRBJ1-2, with 7 bases in between that match TRBD1. This receptor carries the CDR3 CASREYRGGYTF. The DNA sequence reads TGTGCCAGCAGGGAGTACAGGGGTGGCTACACCTTC.